The rows below give T cell receptor beta chains drawn from one sample of a study of T cell repertoires in cytomegalovirus infection. For these TCRs, the target antigens are not known. One entry per CDR3 protein, called by TCRdb with MiXCR from the reads. The sample has around 85,000 distinct CDR3 sequences, roughly half seen once. The source material was CD8+ T cells from cultured PBMCs, sampled from culture after CMV antigen stimulation. All receptors derive from a human donor in good health (CMV status not recorded). Some clones in this sample may be carry-over from other donors' samples. Both conserved end residues are part of each CDR3. A D gene is named only where the DNA matches it firmly. Rows give clone size only sometimes, using once, few, many, or a class for an expanded clone.

V,J,D,size,CDR3,DNA
TRBV7-6,TRBJ2-3,-,-,CASSLVGTDTQYF,TGTGCCAGCAGCCTAGTGGGGACAGATACGCAGTATTTT
TRBV11-2,TRBJ1-1,-,-,CASSLWNRRSIPNTEAFF,TGTGCCAGCAGCTTATGGAACAGGCGAAGTATACCGAACACTGAAGCTTTCTTT
TRBV7-6,TRBJ2-3,-,-,CASSLSPRGSTDTQYF,TGTGCCAGCAGCTTATCACCCAGGGGCAGCACAGATACGCAGTATTTT
TRBV20-1,TRBJ2-7,-,-,CSARAPTSYEQYF,TGCAGTGCTAGAGCTCCGACAAGCTACGAGCAGTACTTC
TRBV6-1,TRBJ1-3,-,-,CASRQGSGNTIYF,TGTGCCAGCAGGCAGGGTTCCGGAAACACCATATATTTT
TRBV4-2,TRBJ1-4,-,few,CASSPEHPGATNEKLFF,TGTGCCAGCAGCCCAGAGCATCCAGGGGCGACGAATGAAAAACTGTTTTTT
TRBV7-8,TRBJ1-2,-,few,CASSPPSGPNYGYTF,TGTGCCAGCAGCCCCCCGTCCGGCCCCAACTATGGCTACACCTTC
TRBV7-6,TRBJ1-3,-,-,CASSLAGGLRGNTIYF,TGTGCCAGCAGCTTAGCTGGAGGGCTACGCGGAAACACCATATATTTT
TRBV29-1,TRBJ1-2,-,-,CSAPGGRGYTF,TGCAGCGCCCCGGGGGGGAGAGGCTACACCTTC
TRBV6-2/TRBV6-3,TRBJ2-5,-,few,CASSPLSGVSQETQYF,TGTGCCAGCAGTCCCTTAAGTGGTGTCTCCCAAGAGACCCAGTACTTC
TRBV27,TRBJ1-1,-,-,CASSPPPAGRVEAFF,TGTGCCAGCAGTCCTCCCCCGGCAGGCAGGGTTGAAGCTTTCTTT
TRBV6-1,TRBJ1-5,TRBD1,few,CASSFGQGNQPQHF,TGTGCCAGCAGTTTTGGACAGGGCAATCAGCCCCAGCATTTT
TRBV6-2/TRBV6-3,TRBJ2-2,-,-,CASNILQSGELFF,TGTGCCAGCAACATACTACAGTCCGGGGAGCTGTTTTTT
TRBV7-9,TRBJ2-7,TRBD2,few,CASIGGYEQYF,TGTGCCAGCATCGGGGGGTACGAGCAGTACTTC
TRBV6-1,TRBJ1-1,-,few,CASTEAFF,TGTGCCAGCACTGAAGCTTTCTTT
TRBV5-4,TRBJ1-5,-,once,CASSSQGDSNQPQHF,TGTGCCAGCAGCTCACAGGGAGATAGCAATCAGCCCCAGCATTTT
TRBV19,TRBJ1-1,-,few,CASSIENRSRRKAFF,TGTGCCAGTAGTATAGAAAACAGGAGCAGGCGAAAAGCTTTCTTT
TRBV7-6,TRBJ2-3,TRBD1,few,CASSLRGGPRLSDTQYF,TGTGCCAGCAGCCTCCGAGGGGGCCCAAGACTCTCAGATACGCAGTATTTT
TRBV7-9,TRBJ2-1,-,few,CASSLGRGRNFNEQFF,TGTGCCAGCAGCTTAGGACGGGGACGAAATTTCAATGAGCAGTTCTTC
TRBV7-8,TRBJ2-1,TRBD2,few,CASSLWTSGSSKNEQFF,TGTGCCAGCAGCCTTTGGACTAGCGGGAGTTCGAAAAATGAGCAGTTCTTC
TRBV6-1,TRBJ2-7,TRBD2,few,CASQPGRGDMIDEQYF,TGTGCCAGCCAGCCGGGGCGGGGGGATATGATCGACGAGCAGTACTTC
TRBV12-3/TRBV12-4,TRBJ2-7,-,few,CASSLENEGSYEQYF,TGTGCCAGCAGTTTAGAAAATGAGGGGTCCTACGAGCAGTACTTC
TRBV7-2,TRBJ2-7,-,-,CASRAQSSEQYF,TGTGCCAGCAGGGCACAATCCTCCGAGCAGTACTTC
TRBV7-8,TRBJ2-1,-,-,CASSWASVYNEQFF,TGTGCCAGCAGCTGGGCTAGCGTCTACAATGAGCAGTTCTTC
TRBV11-2,TRBJ2-3,TRBD1,-,CASSNPGQGQYF,TGTGCCAGCAGCAATCCGGGACAGGGTCAGTATTTT
TRBV5-6,TRBJ2-1,TRBD2,-,CASSFGRFSYNEQFF,TGTGCCAGCAGCTTCGGGAGGTTCTCCTACAATGAGCAGTTCTTC
TRBV19,TRBJ2-1,-,few,CASSIWLANTEQFF,TGTGCCAGTAGTATTTGGCTAGCGAACACTGAGCAGTTCTTC
TRBV27,TRBJ2-6,TRBD1,-,CASTPRRQGAGGANVLTF,TGTGCCAGCACCCCCCGGCGGCAGGGGGCCGGAGGGGCCAACGTCCTGACTTTC
TRBV12-3/TRBV12-4,TRBJ2-7,-,-,CASSTQTREGTHEQYF,TGTGCCAGCAGTACCCAAACCAGAGAGGGGACGCACGAGCAGTACTTC
TRBV7-6,TRBJ1-6,TRBD1,few,CASSLADRGRNSPLHF,TGTGCCAGCAGCTTAGCCGACAGGGGGCGGAATTCACCCCTCCACTTT
TRBV4-1,TRBJ1-6,-,-,CASSQESGARTGPNSPLHF,TGCGCCAGCAGCCAAGAGTCAGGGGCTAGAACCGGTCCCAATTCACCCCTCCACTTT
TRBV2,TRBJ2-1,-,-,CASSEASYNEQFF,TGTGCCAGCAGTGAAGCAAGCTACAATGAGCAGTTCTTC
TRBV11-2,TRBJ1-2,-,-,CASSPLISGGYGYTF,TGTGCCAGCAGCCCATTAATATCCGGGGGCTATGGCTACACCTTC
TRBV27,TRBJ2-3,TRBD2,few,CASSFRGADTQYF,TGTGCCAGCAGTTTCCGGGGGGCAGATACGCAGTATTTT
TRBV6-1,TRBJ2-2,-,few,CASGRTRDTELNTGELFF,TGTGCCAGCGGCCGTACCCGGGACACCGAATTGAACACCGGGGAGCTGTTTTTT
TRBV5-4,TRBJ2-1,TRBD2,-,CASTPWGTSNEQFF,TGTGCCAGCACCCCTTGGGGGACTAGCAATGAGCAGTTCTTC
TRBV15,TRBJ2-1,TRBD2,once,CATSVWAGGAYNEQFF,TGTGCCACCAGCGTTTGGGCGGGAGGGGCATACAATGAGCAGTTCTTC
TRBV6-1,TRBJ2-1,TRBD2,-,CASSPGTSGPDYF,TGTGCCAGCAGTCCCGGGACTAGCGGGCCCGACTACTTC
TRBV24-1,TRBJ2-1,TRBD2,few,CATSDLARTSGTLSNEQFF,TGTGCCACCAGTGACCTCGCACGGACTAGCGGGACCCTTAGCAATGAGCAGTTCTTC
TRBV12-3/TRBV12-4,TRBJ2-5,-,-,CASRGTTQETQYF,TGTGCCAGCAGGGGGACAACACAAGAGACCCAGTACTTC
TRBV7-8,TRBJ2-3,TRBD1,medium-sized,CASSFQGAVGTDTQYF,TGTGCCAGCAGCTTTCAGGGGGCGGTAGGGACAGATACGCAGTATTTT
TRBV27,TRBJ2-5,-,-,CASSLRGRAGETQYF,TGTGCCAGCAGTTTAAGGGGGAGGGCCGGAGAGACCCAGTACTTC